Below, one T cell receptor beta chain is given with its context. TCRdb redid the calling of the 5' RACE reads with MiXCR, one entry per CDR3 protein. This sample has around 180,000 distinct CDR3 sequences, with roughly 17% found just once. The junction had 5 bases not matched to a gene; V was cut back by 3 bases and J by 7 bases. The V gene's germline CDR1 is SGHVS and CDR2 FQNEAQ. The CDR3 length is 15 residues. This entry comes from a study of T-cell memory formation after mild COVID-19. The clonotype was recovered from an adult woman who had mild COVID-19 (a few samples of this study predate the infection). Cell type and time point are not known. This chain uses TRBV7-8 with TRBJ1-6; TRBD1 matches at 8 bases. Input material: PBMCs or a T cell subset sorted from them (not recorded which). CDR3 coding DNA: TGTGCCAGCAGCTTGGACAGGGTGATGAATTCACCCCTCCACTTT. Translating it yields CASSLDRVMNSPLHF.